Following are 10 T cell receptor beta chains from one sample sequenced in a study of shared clonotypes between healthy human individuals. Data came from immunoSEQ multiplex PCR; TCRdb stores just in-frame clones and leaves some out. This table holds 500,000 to 700,000 clones, 85% to 95% found once. Naive CD8 cells lacked CD45RO, underwent positive selection for CCR7 and left out terminally differentiated effector memory CD45RA+ cells. Input material: naive CD8+ T cells sorted from blood. All receptors derive from a woman under 40 in good health.

The V gene is TRBV5-6, the J gene TRBJ1-1, with D perhaps matching TRBD1 (6 bases). CDR3 length equals 14 residues. CDR1 SGHDT and CDR2 YYEEEE come from the germline V gene. Trimming took 4 bases from V and 8 from J, leaving 18 bases between them. The CDR3 DNA is TGTGCCAGCAGCCAAGGGGGATGGCGTGGGGAAGCTTTCTTT. Its translation: CASSQGGWRGEAFF.

V is TRBV4-2 and J is TRBJ1-5, with no clear D. Trimming removed 4 bases at V and 0 bases at J, with 10 bases between. Germline V gene data show CDR1 as LGHNA and CDR2 as YNFKEQ. The CDR3 totals 15 residues. In DNA form, the CDR3 reads TGTGCCAGCAGCCCATCTGCCGTTAGCAATCAGCCCCAGCATTTT. This codes for CASSPSAVSNQPQHF.

This chain uses TRBV27 with TRBJ2-7; 9 positions match TRBD1. The CDR3 has 14 residues. From germline, CDR1 is MNHEY and CDR2 SMNVEV (reference sequence). Trimming cost V 8 bases and J 4 bases; bases outside gene matches: 9. CDR3 DNA sequence: TGTGCCAGCGGCCCGGGACAGGGCGTGTACGAGCAGTACTTC. Protein: CASGPGQGVYEQYF.

V usage is TRBV10-2 and J usage is TRBJ1-5; D remains ambiguous. Germline-derived CDR1 and CDR2 are WSHSY and SAAADI. This CDR3 contains 11 residues. The V gene lost 8 bases and the J gene lost 7 bases, with 9 bases spanning the gap. CDR3 sequence reads: CASGGLQPQHF. The CDR3 DNA follows: TGCGCCAGCGGCGGGCTACAGCCCCAGCATTTT.

The chain carries TRBV27 and TRBJ1-4, with D tentatively TRBD1 (6 bases). Deletions cut 0 bases from V and 5 bases from J, with 10 bases between. Germline V gene sequence: CDR1 MNHEY, CDR2 SMNVEV (reference sequence). This CDR3 is built from 15 residues. Here the CDR3 reads CASSLSTGVNEKLFF. The CDR3 nucleotides read TGTGCCAGCAGTTTATCGACAGGTGTCAATGAAAAACTGTTTTTT.

J is TRBJ2-3 and V is TRBV13; 10 bases map to TRBD1. This CDR3 spans 16 amino acids. Trimming took 5 bases from V and 0 from J; bases not matched to a gene: 5. CDR1 is PRHDT, CDR2 FYEKMQ, per germline (reference sequence). Written as DNA, the CDR3 is TGTGCCAGCAGCAGCCGGACAGGGGGAAGCACAGATACGCAGTATTTT. This codes for CASSSRTGGSTDTQYF.

The chain couples TRBV10-2 to TRBJ2-7; D is ambiguous. The CDR3 runs to 13 residues. Germline assignment: CDR1 WSHSY and CDR2 SAAADI. Trimming cost V 10 bases and J 0 bases, with 13 bases left between them. The CDR3 DNA reads TGCGCCACCCTGGCAGACACCTCCTACGAGCAGTACTTC. It is translated as CATLADTSYEQYF.

J is TRBJ2-3 and V is TRBV13, with 10 nucleotides matching TRBD2. V lost 5 bases and J lost 1; bases outside the gene matches: 12. Germline assignment: CDR1 PRHDT and CDR2 FYEKMQ (reference sequence). This CDR3 has 18 amino acids. CDR3 in amino acids: CASSEAITGTSGTDTQYF. In DNA form, the CDR3 reads TGTGCCAGCAGCGAAGCTATTACGGGGACTAGCGGCACAGATACGCAGTATTTT.

This clone occurred once. The V gene is TRBV4-2, the J gene TRBJ2-7; D not resolved. Trimming shortened V by 0 bases and J by 1 base, and 10 bases separated the two germline ends. The CDR3 extends over 15 amino acids. Germline CDR1 LGHNA, CDR2 YNFKEQ. The CDR3 DNA sequence: TGTGCCAGCAGCCAAGATGCAGGCGTATCCTACGAGCAGTACTTC. Residues: CASSQDAGVSYEQYF.

The rearrangement joins TRBV30 to TRBJ1-2, with unresolved D. The CDR3 loop spans 15 amino acids. Deletions cut 4 bases from V and 4 bases from J, with 19 bases between. Germline V CDR1 and CDR2: GTSNPN, SVGIG (reference sequence). Here the CDR3 reads CAWKRQISAPYGYTF. The CDR3 bases are TGTGCCTGGAAACGCCAGATCTCCGCGCCCTATGGCTACACCTTC.